The 28 T cell receptor beta chains given below trace back to one sample, sequenced in a study of technical replicates of blood from a few donors. Sequenced by immunoSEQ multiplex PCR; TCRdb stores in-frame clones only, minus some. The sample has roughly 81,000 clones, 86% seen once. The sequencing sample was made of PBMCs. The receptors derive from a human donor in good health. Some clones in this sample may be carry-over from other donors' samples.

V and J are TRBV6-5 and TRBJ2-1; 10 nucleotides match TRBD2. This CDR3 spans 15 amino acids. With 0 bases clipped from V and 8 bases from J, the junction kept 4 bases outside the gene matches. Per germline, CDR1 MNHEY and CDR2 SVGAGI. CDR3 coding DNA: TGTGCCAGCAGTTACTCGGCTAGCGGGAGTTATGAGCAGTTCTTC. Its translation: CASSYSASGSYEQFF.

The gene calls are TRBV7-9 and TRBJ2-1, with D possibly matching TRBD1 (6 bases). V lost 2 bases, J lost 6 bases, and 11 bases lay in between. Germline V CDR1 and CDR2: SEHNR, FQNEAQ (reference sequence). The CDR3 spans 14 residues. CDR3 loop: CASSLPWGPNEQFF. In nucleotides, the CDR3 is TGTGCCAGCAGCTTACCCTGGGGGCCCAATGAGCAGTTCTTC.

This chain uses TRBV7-2 with TRBJ2-1, with D possibly being TRBD2 (6 bases). Trimming took off 5 bases at V and 7 bases at J, with 12 bases between the two ends. The CDR3 runs 13 residues. Germline V gene data show CDR1 as SGHTA and CDR2 as FQGNSA. The CDR3, as DNA: TGTGCCAGCAGCCTTTCGGAGGGGAATGAGCAGTTCTTC. Its protein product is CASSLSEGNEQFF.

This chain uses TRBV6-5 with TRBJ1-4, with D unresolved. The CDR3 sequence is 12 residues long. Germline V gene sequence: CDR1 MNHEY, CDR2 SVGAGI. Deletions cut 9 bases from V and 0 bases from J, with 5 bases between. The CDR3 DNA is TGTGCCAGTCGGGCAACTAATGAAAAACTGTTTTTT. This translates into CASRATNEKLFF.

The chain employs TRBV5-6 and TRBJ2-3; D gene ambiguous. Germline CDR1 SGHDT, CDR2 YYEEEE. Deletions cut 1 base from V and 2 bases from J, with 5 bases between. This CDR3 region has 13 residues. CDR3 DNA: TGTGCCAGCAGCTTGCTAGTCACAGATACGCAGTATTTT. This gives the protein CASSLLVTDTQYF.

The chain is built from TRBV7-9 and TRBJ2-5; no clear D. The CDR3 contains 12 residues. CDR1 and CDR2 (germline): SEHNR, FQNEAQ (reference sequence). V was shortened by 3 bases and J by 4 bases, with 6 bases between the two germline ends. CDR3 coding DNA: TGTGCCAGCAGCTTTGCGTCAGAGACCCAGTACTTC. This sequence encodes CASSFASETQYF.

The V call is TRBV5-4, the J call TRBJ2-7, with D possibly TRBD1 on 7 matching bases. The CDR3 totals 14 residues. V dropped 6 bases and J dropped 4 bases, with 17 bases sitting between them. Looked up from germline, CDR1 is SGHNT and CDR2 is YYREEE (reference sequence). The CDR3 is CASKSSAGGYEQYF. The DNA of the CDR3 is TGTGCCAGCAAGAGCAGTGCAGGGGGGTACGAGCAGTACTTC. The whole variable domain, filled in from reference TRBV5-4 and TRBJ2-7, reads ETGVTQSPTHLIKTRGQQVTLRCSSQSGHNTVSWYQQALGQGPQFIFQYYREEENGRGNFPPRFSGLQFPNYSSELNVNALELDDSALYLCASKSSAGGYEQYFGPGTRLTVT.

The chain is built from TRBV11-2 and TRBJ2-2, with D unresolved. Trimming shortened V by 5 bases and J by 6 bases, and 13 bases separated the two germline ends. The CDR3 is 14 amino acids. CDR1 is SGHAT, CDR2 FQNNGV, per germline. CDR3 DNA sequence: TGTGCCAGCAGCCCATTGAACAACGCCGGGGAGCTGTTTTTT. Translated, it gives CASSPLNNAGELFF.

This chain uses TRBV4-2 with TRBJ2-5, with 10 bases identical to TRBD1. V was clipped by 0 bases and J by 5 bases; unmatched bases: 6. The CDR3 sequence is 16 residues long. CDR1 is LGHNA, CDR2 YNFKEQ, per germline. This CDR3 reads CASSQDGTGVRETQYF. For the CDR3, the DNA is TGTGCCAGCAGCCAAGACGGGACAGGGGTTAGGGAGACCCAGTACTTC.

This clone was seen a single time. V gene TRBV6-1 combines with J gene TRBJ2-7; D is perhaps TRBD2 (6 bases). There are 15 residues in the CDR3. V was pared by 2 bases and J by 0 bases, with 11 bases between. Germline V lookup: CDR1 MNHNS, CDR2 SASEGT. CDR3 sequence (DNA): TGTGCCAGCAGTGAATATTACGGGAGCTCCTACGAGCAGTACTTC. The encoded protein is CASSEYYGSSYEQYF.

The chain is built from TRBV6-4 and TRBJ2-1; 7 bases align to TRBD2. The CDR3 sequence is 14 residues long. V lost 6 bases and J lost 6; bases outside the gene matches: 8. From germline, CDR1 is MRHNA and CDR2 SNTAGT. The CDR3 reads CASSPDGTINEQFF. The CDR3 region has the DNA TGTGCCAGCAGCCCAGACGGGACTATCAATGAGCAGTTCTTC.

The chain couples TRBV5-6 to TRBJ1-6, with D unresolved. The CDR3 sequence is 15 residues long. Germline V lookup: CDR1 SGHDT, CDR2 YYEEEE. Trimming took 2 bases from V and 9 from J, leaving 15 bases between them. CDR3 sequence: CASSLRTGVGSPLHF. The CDR3 bases are TGTGCCAGCAGCTTACGGACCGGGGTTGGTTCACCCCTCCACTTT.

This chain links TRBV4-3 with TRBJ2-3, with TRBD2 identical over 9 bases. This CDR3 is built from 16 residues. Germline values: CDR1 LGHNA, CDR2 YSLEER. V dropped 1 base and J dropped 4; count of bases not matched to a gene: 6. For the CDR3, the DNA is TGCGCCAGCAGCCAAGGTAGTAGCGGGAGAGCAGATACGCAGTATTTT. This codes for CASSQGSSGRADTQYF.

The rearrangement joins TRBV11-3 to TRBJ2-5; 9 bases are shared with TRBD1. There are 15 residues in the CDR3. Trimming took 5 bases from V and 2 from J; bases not matched to a gene: 6. Germline CDR1 SGHNT, CDR2 YENEEA. In nucleotides, the CDR3 is TGTGCCAGCAGCCGAGGGGACAGGGAACAAGAGACCCAGTACTTC. It codes for CASSRGDREQETQYF.

In regard to this clone: Other nucleotide sequences from this sample produce the same CDR3. The chain is built from TRBV19 and TRBJ1-6; D may be TRBD1 (6 bases). CDR3 size: 13 residues. The germline gives CDR1 LNHDA, CDR2 SQIVND (reference sequence). Trimming took off 6 bases at V and 7 bases at J, with 10 bases between the two ends. The CDR3 loop reads CASSTTGNSPLHF. The CDR3 bases are TGTGCCAGTAGCACCACAGGGAATTCACCCCTCCACTTT.

The J gene is TRBJ2-1, the V gene TRBV7-9; D is unresolved. CDR3 length: 17 residues. CDR1 is SEHNR, CDR2 FQNEAQ, per germline (reference sequence). V shed 3 bases and J shed 3 bases, with 18 bases lying between them. CDR3 amino acids: CASSFAQLRPFYNEQFF. CDR3 nucleotide sequence: TGTGCCAGCAGCTTCGCCCAACTACGCCCCTTCTACAATGAGCAGTTCTTC.

The chain links TRBV5-1 to TRBJ2-7, with D uncertain. Deletions cut 1 base from V and 1 base from J, with 6 bases between. The CDR3 contains 13 residues. Germline lookup yields CDR1 SGHRS and CDR2 YFSETQ. DNA of the CDR3: TGCGCCAGCAGCTTGCTCGTGTCCTACGAGCAGTACTTC. Translating gives CASSLLVSYEQYF.

This clone was seen more than once but under ten times. The chain combines TRBV29-1 with TRBJ2-7; 8 nucleotides align to TRBD2. The CDR3 spans 13 residues. Germline loops: CDR1 SQVTM, CDR2 ANQGSEA. J was trimmed by 7 bases and V by 1 base; bases with no gene match: 6. The chain's CDR3 is CSVEAGGTNEQYF. The CDR3 bases are TGCAGCGTTGAAGCGGGGGGGACTAATGAGCAGTACTTC.

In DNA form, the CDR3 reads TGTGCCAGCAGCTCTAATAGGGCAGGGGACGGGGACACTGAAGCTTTCTTT. As protein: CASSSNRAGDGDTEAFF. The chain carries TRBV7-9 and TRBJ1-1, with a weak D call TRBD1 (6 bases). CDR1 and CDR2 (germline): SEHNR, FQNEAQ (reference sequence). This CDR3 comprises 17 residues. Deletions cut 4 bases from V and 3 bases from J, with 21 bases between.

The chain is built from TRBV7-6 and TRBJ2-6, with TRBD1 matching over 8 bases. V trimming: 5 bases; J trimming: 0 bases; junction bases outside the gene matches: 6. The CDR3 has 17 amino acids. CDR1 is SGHVS and CDR2 is FNYEAQ in the germline V gene. The CDR3 DNA reads TGTGCCAGCAGCCCGGGACAGGTCCGCTCTGGGGCCAACGTCCTGACTTTC. Its translation is CASSPGQVRSGANVLTF. The variable domain in full, with the rest retrieved from reference TRBV7-6 and TRBJ2-6, is GAGVSQSPRYKVTKRGQDVALRCDPISGHVSLYWYRQALGQGPEFLTYFNYEAQQDKSGLPNDRFSAERPEGSISTLTIQRTEQRDSAMYRCASSPGQVRSGANVLTFGAGSRLTVL.

This chain joins TRBV7-6 and TRBJ2-1; D possibly corresponds to TRBD1 (6 bases). The CDR3 has 15 residues. V lost 1 base to trimming and J lost 4 bases, with 11 bases between them. Germline assignment: CDR1 SGHVS and CDR2 FNYEAQ. CDR3 sequence reads: CASSLGTENYNEQFF. The CDR3 DNA reads TGTGCCAGCAGCTTAGGGACAGAGAATTACAATGAGCAGTTCTTC.

This chain connects TRBV7-2 to TRBJ2-3; D is ambiguous. CDR3 length: 15 amino acids. The V gene's germline CDR1 is SGHTA and CDR2 FQGNSA. The germline V and J ends were trimmed by 1 base and 2 bases, with 10 bases remaining between them. The CDR3 region is CASSLGALDTDTQYF. CDR3 nucleotide sequence: TGTGCCAGCAGCTTAGGCGCCCTAGACACAGATACGCAGTATTTT.

V gene TRBV9 combines with J gene TRBJ2-3; 12 bases map to TRBD2. CDR1 SGDLS and CDR2 YYNGEE come from the germline V gene. V lost 0 bases and J lost 5; bases outside the gene matches: 10. The CDR3 spans 18 residues. CDR3 protein: CASSVGPLAGGLGDTQYF. CDR3 in DNA: TGTGCCAGCAGCGTAGGACCCCTAGCGGGGGGGCTCGGAGATACGCAGTATTTT.

This clone was counted only a few times. As DNA, the CDR3 is TGTGCCAGCAGCTTAGAGGGGGCCACAGATACGCAGTATTTT. It translates to CASSLEGATDTQYF. The chain couples TRBV11-2 to TRBJ2-3; D might be TRBD1 (6 bases). This CDR3 has 14 amino acids. CDR1 is SGHAT, CDR2 FQNNGV, per germline. Trimming took off 0 bases at V and 2 bases at J, with 6 bases between the two ends.

The chain couples TRBV14 to TRBJ2-5; D remains unclear. Germline V gene sequence: CDR1 SGHDN, CDR2 FVKESK. V gave up 5 bases and J gave up 3 bases, with 22 bases separating them. The CDR3 length is 17 residues. Here the CDR3 reads CASSESRKFQEEETQYF. The DNA of the CDR3 is TGTGCCAGCAGCGAGTCGAGAAAATTTCAAGAGGAAGAGACCCAGTACTTC.

The count of this clone is one. The rearrangement links TRBV30 to TRBJ2-7; D is perhaps TRBD1 (6 bases). CDR3 length: 12 residues. V lost 0 bases to trimming and J lost 5 bases, with 8 bases between them. Per the germline V gene, CDR1 is GTSNPN and CDR2 is SVGIG (reference sequence). The CDR3 loop reads CAWSVGGHEQYF. CDR3 DNA: TGTGCCTGGAGTGTAGGGGGTCACGAGCAGTACTTC. Full variable domain (rest looked up from reference TRBV30 and TRBJ2-7): SQTIHQWPATLVQPVGSPLSLECTVEGTSNPNLYWYRQAAGRGLQLLFYSVGIGQISSEVPQNLSASRPQDRQFILSSKKLLLSDSGFYLCAWSVGGHEQYFGPGTRLTVT.

The chain is built from TRBV11-2 and TRBJ1-3; 9 bases match TRBD1. The J segment lost 4 bases and the V segment lost 2 bases, leaving 6 bases of the junction unmatched. Germline V gives CDR1 SGHAT, CDR2 FQNNGV. There are 16 residues in the CDR3. CDR3 loop: CASSLSQGARGNTIYF. CDR3 sequence (DNA): TGTGCCAGCAGCTTATCACAGGGGGCGAGGGGAAACACCATATATTTT.

The table lists this clone with a count of one. As DNA, the CDR3 is TGTGCCAGCAGTGAGCAGAGCGGGGCTAGCACAGATACGCAGTATTTT. It encodes CASSEQSGASTDTQYF. The rearrangement joins TRBV25-1 to TRBJ2-3; 7 nucleotides line up with TRBD2. The CDR3 runs to 16 residues. The germline gives CDR1 MGHDK, CDR2 SYGVNS. Germline trimming cut 3 bases from V and 0 bases from J; bases unmatched to any gene: 6.